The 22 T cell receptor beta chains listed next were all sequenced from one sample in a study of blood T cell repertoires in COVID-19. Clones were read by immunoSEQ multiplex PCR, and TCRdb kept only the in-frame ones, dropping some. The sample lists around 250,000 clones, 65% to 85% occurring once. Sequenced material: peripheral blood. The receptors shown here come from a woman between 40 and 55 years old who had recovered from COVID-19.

The CDR3 sequence is CASSQLVGGGMNTEAFF. In DNA, the CDR3 is TGTGCCAGCAGCCAACTTGTTGGGGGGGGGATGAACACTGAAGCTTTCTTT. This chain joins TRBV3-1 (or the pseudogene TRBV3-2) and TRBJ1-1; D is possibly TRBD1 (5 bases). CDR3 length: 17 amino acids. Germline V gene lookup returns CDR1 LGHDT and CDR2 YNNKEL (reference sequence). The V and J ends lost 2 bases and 0 bases respectively, with 16 bases between them.

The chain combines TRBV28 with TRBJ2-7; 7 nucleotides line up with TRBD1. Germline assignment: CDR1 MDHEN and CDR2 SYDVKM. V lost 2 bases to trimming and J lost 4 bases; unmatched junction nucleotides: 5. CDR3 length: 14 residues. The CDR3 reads CASSLKDRHYEQYF. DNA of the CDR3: TGTGCCAGCAGTTTAAAGGACAGGCATTACGAGCAGTACTTC.

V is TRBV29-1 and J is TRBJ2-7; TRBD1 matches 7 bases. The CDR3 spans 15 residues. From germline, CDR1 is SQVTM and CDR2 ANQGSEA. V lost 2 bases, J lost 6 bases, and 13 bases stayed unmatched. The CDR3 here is CSVELTRQGGGEQYF. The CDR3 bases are TGCAGCGTTGAACTCACCCGACAGGGCGGAGGCGAGCAGTACTTC.

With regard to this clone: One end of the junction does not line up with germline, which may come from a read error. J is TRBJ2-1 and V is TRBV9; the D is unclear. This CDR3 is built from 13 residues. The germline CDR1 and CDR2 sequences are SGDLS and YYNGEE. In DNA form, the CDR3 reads TGTGCCAGCAGCGTCCTTACCTACGATGAGCAGTTCTTC. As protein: CASSVLTYDEQFF.

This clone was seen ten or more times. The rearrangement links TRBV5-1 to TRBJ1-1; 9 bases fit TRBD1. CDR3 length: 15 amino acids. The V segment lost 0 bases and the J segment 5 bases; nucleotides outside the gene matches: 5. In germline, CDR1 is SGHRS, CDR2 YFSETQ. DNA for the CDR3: TGCGCCAGCAGCTTGGACCCGACAGGGGGGACTGAAGCTTTCTTT. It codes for CASSLDPTGGTEAFF. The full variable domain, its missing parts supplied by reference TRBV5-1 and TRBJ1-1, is KAGVTQTPRYLIKTRGQQVTLSCSPISGHRSVSWYQQTPGQGLQFLFEYFSETQRNKGNFPGRFSGRQFSNSRSEMNVSTLELGDSALYLCASSLDPTGGTEAFFGQGTRLTVV.

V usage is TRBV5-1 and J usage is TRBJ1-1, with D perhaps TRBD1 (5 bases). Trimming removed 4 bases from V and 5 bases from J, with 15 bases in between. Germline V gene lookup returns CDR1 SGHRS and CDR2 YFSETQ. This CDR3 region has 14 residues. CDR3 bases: TGCGCCAGCAGCGTTGAAGGAGGGGAGACTGAAGCTTTCTTT. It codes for CASSVEGGETEAFF.

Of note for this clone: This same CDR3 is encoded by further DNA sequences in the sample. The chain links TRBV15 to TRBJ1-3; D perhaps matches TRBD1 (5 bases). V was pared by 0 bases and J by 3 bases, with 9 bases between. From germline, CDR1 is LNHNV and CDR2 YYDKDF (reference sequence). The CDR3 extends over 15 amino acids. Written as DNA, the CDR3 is TGTGCCACCAGCAGAGATAGGGGATTTGGAAACACCATATATTTT. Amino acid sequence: CATSRDRGFGNTIYF.

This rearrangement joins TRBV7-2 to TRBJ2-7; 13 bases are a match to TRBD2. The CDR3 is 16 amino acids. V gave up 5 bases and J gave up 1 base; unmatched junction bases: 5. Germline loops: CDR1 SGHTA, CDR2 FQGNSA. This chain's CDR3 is CASSMGTSGDSYEQYF. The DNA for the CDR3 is TGTGCCAGCAGCATGGGGACTAGCGGGGATTCCTACGAGCAGTACTTC.

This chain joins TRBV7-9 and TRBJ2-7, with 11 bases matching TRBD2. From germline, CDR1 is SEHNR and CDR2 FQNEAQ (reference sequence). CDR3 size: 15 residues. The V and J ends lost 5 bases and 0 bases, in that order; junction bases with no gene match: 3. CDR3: CASSGTSGYSYEQYF. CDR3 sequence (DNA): TGTGCCAGCAGCGGGACTAGCGGATACTCCTACGAGCAGTACTTC.

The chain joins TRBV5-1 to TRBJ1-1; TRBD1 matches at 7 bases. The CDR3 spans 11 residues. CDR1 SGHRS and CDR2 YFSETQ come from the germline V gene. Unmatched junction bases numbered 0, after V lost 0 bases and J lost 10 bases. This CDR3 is CASSLGTGAFF. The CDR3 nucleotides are TGCGCCAGCAGCTTGGGGACAGGAGCTTTCTTT.

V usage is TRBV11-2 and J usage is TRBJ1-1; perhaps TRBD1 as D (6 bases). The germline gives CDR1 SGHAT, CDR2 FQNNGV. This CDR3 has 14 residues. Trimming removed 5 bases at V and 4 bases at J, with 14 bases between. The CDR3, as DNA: TGTGCCAGCAGCCACCAGGGGCTGGGCACTGAAGCTTTCTTT. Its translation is CASSHQGLGTEAFF.

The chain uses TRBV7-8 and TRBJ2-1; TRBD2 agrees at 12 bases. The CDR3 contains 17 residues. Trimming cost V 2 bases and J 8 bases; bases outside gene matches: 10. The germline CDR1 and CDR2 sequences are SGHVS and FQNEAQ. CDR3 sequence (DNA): TGTGCCAGCAGCTTAAGCCTAGCGGGGGGGATTGGCGATGAGCAGTTCTTC. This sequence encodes CASSLSLAGGIGDEQFF.

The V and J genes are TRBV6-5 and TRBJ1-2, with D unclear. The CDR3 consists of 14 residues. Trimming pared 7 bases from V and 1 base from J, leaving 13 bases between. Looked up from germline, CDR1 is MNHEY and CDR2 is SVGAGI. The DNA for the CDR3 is TGTGCCAGCACCAATTATGCGGGTAACTATGGCTACACCTTC. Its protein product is CASTNYAGNYGYTF.

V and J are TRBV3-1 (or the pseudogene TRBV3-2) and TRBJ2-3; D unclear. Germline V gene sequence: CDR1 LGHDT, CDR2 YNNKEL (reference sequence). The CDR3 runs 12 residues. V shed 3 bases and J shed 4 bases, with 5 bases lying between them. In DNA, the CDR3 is TGTGCCAGCAGCCATAATGCAGATACGCAGTATTTT. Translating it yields CASSHNADTQYF.

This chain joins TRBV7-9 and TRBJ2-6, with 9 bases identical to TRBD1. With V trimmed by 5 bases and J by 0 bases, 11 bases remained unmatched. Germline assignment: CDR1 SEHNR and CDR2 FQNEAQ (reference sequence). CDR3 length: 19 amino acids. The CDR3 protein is CASSANLGTGLSGANVLTF. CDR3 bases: TGTGCCAGCAGCGCGAACCTCGGGACAGGGCTCTCTGGGGCCAACGTCCTGACTTTC.

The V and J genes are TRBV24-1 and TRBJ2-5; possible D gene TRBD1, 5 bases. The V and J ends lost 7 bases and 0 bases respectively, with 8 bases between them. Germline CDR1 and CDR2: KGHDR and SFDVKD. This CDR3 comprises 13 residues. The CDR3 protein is CATRDTNQETQYF. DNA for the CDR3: TGTGCCACCAGGGACACCAACCAAGAGACCCAGTACTTC.

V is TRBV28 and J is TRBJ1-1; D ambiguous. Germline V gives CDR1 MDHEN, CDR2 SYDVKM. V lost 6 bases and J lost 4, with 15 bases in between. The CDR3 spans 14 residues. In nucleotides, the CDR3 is TGTGCCAGCAGACTTAGCCTTTCCGGCACTGAAGCTTTCTTT. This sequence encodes CASRLSLSGTEAFF.

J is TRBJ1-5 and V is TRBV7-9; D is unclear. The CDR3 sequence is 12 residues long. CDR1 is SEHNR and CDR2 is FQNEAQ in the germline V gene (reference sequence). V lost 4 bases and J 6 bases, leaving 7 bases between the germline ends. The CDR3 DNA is TGTGCCAGCAGCTCCGGGGTTCAGCCCCAGCATTTT. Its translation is CASSSGVQPQHF.

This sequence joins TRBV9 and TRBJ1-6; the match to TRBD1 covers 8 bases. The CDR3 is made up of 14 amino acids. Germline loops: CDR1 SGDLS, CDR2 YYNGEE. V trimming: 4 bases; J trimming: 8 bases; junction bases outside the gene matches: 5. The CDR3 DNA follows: TGTGCCAGCAGCCGCGACAGGGGAGATTCACCCCTCCACTTT. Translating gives CASSRDRGDSPLHF.

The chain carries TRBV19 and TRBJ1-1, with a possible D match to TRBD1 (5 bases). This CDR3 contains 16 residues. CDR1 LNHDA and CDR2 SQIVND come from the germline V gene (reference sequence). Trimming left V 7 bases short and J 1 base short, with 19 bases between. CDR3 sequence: CASTDRRGGKNTEAFF. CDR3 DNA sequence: TGTGCCAGTACTGATCGGAGGGGCGGGAAGAACACTGAAGCTTTCTTT.

The chain's CDR3 is CASSPSGDFNSPLHF. CDR3 DNA: TGTGCCAGCAGCCCCTCGGGGGATTTCAATTCACCCCTCCACTTT. This chain links TRBV7-6 with TRBJ1-6, with D tentatively TRBD1 (5 bases). The ends were cut back, 5 bases at V and 7 bases at J, with 15 bases in the middle. Per the germline V gene, CDR1 is SGHVS and CDR2 is FNYEAQ. The CDR3 sequence is 15 residues long.

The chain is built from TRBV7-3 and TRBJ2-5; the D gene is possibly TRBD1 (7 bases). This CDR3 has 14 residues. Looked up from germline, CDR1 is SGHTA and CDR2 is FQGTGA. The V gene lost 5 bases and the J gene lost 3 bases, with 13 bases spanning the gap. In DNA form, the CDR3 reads TGTGCCAGCAGCCCCCAGGGGGGAGAAGAGACCCAGTACTTC. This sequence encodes CASSPQGGEETQYF.